This TCR beta chain was found in a study of T cells after yellow fever vaccination. Study outcomes and limitations: CD4 and CD8 compartments shared a small share of clonotypes, likely from convergent recombination.

As TCR cDNA was made by 5'RACE template switching, a universal primer site and UMIs were added. A single record per CDR3 protein comes from TCRdb applying MiXCR to the 5' RACE reads. The table shows over 300,000 distinct CDR3 sequences, with over 3.5% occurring only once. Germline CDR1 and CDR2: SGHRS and YFSETQ. V was cut by 4 bases and J by 2 bases, with 17 bases left in between. There are 16 residues in the CDR3. Points on this clonotype: Antigen: not known.

This specimen was PBMCs, taken 5 days after the yellow fever booster vaccination. This receptor was taken from a man between 18 and 35 years old who received the YFV17D yellow fever vaccine. J is TRBJ2-3 and V is TRBV5-1; D is perhaps TRBD2 (5 bases). CDR3 in DNA: TGCGCCAGCAGCCAAAGGCTGGCTAGCCTCACAGATACGCAGTATTTT. It specifies CASSQRLASLTDTQYF.